One T cell receptor (beta chain) is described in this entry. As yet, its antigen is unknown. This sample was taken from a study of cytotoxic CD8 clonotypes in ibrutinib-treated CLL. Method: immunoSEQ multiplex PCR; TCRdb's copy keeps in-frame clones and lacks some. The sample has hundreds of thousands of clones, about three quarters seen once. Study observations and caveats: Sampling time points were not equivalent between sustained-remission and progressing patients.

The sequence was obtained from a human donor with chronic lymphocytic leukemia. The material was PBMCs, obtained after 12 months of ibrutinib treatment.

This CDR3 reads CASRGFTGSYEQYF. CDR3 in DNA: TGTGCCAGCAGAGGCTTTACAGGGTCCTACGAGCAGTACTTC. The V call is TRBV6-5, the J call TRBJ2-7; possible D gene TRBD1, 6 bases. CDR1 is MNHEY and CDR2 is SVGAGI in the germline V gene. Trimming removed 6 bases at V and 1 base at J, with 13 bases between. This CDR3 is built from 14 residues.